The clone carrying this T cell receptor (beta chain) was detected many times. Its antigen is not identified. This entry comes from a study of glioma-infiltrating T cells. The ends were cut back, 7 bases at V and 5 bases at J, with 11 bases in the middle. The length of the CDR3 is 12 residues. Germline assignment: CDR1 SGHDN and CDR2 FVKESK. Amplification of TCR alpha and beta CDR3 regions from RNA used iRepertoire nested multiplex PCR. One-step reverse transcription and amplification started from around 100-400 ng of tissue mRNA or PBMC total RNA. TCRdb re-called the multiplex PCR reads through MiXCR, storing one row per CDR3 protein. The table includes 100,000 to 150,000 distinct CDR3 sequences, 20% to 25% detected once. Study conclusions and caveats: Tissue and blood shared very few CDR3 sequences. Non-neoplastic patients had below-expected tissue-blood divergence, while all gliomas exceeded expectation.

The chain uses TRBV14 and TRBJ1-1; D may be TRBD1 (5 bases). The source material was glioma tissue, nonneoplastic brain tissue, or PBMCs (not recorded which). The receptor comes from a human donor with low-grade glioma or glioblastoma, undergoing nonglioma brain surgery, or in good health (not recorded which). Written as DNA, the CDR3 is TGTGCCAGCACGAGGGGATCAACTGAAGCTTTCTTT. Protein: CASTRGSTEAFF.